The 13 T cell receptor beta chains reported below all come from one sample, sequenced in a study of Ad26.COV2.S vaccination and SARS-CoV-2 variants. Clones were sequenced by immunoSEQ multiplex PCR, and TCRdb holds only the in-frame ones, with some missing. The sample has over 400,000 clones, roughly nine tenths seen once; the top ten hold about 2.5%. Treatment: some 19 received Ad26.COV2.S at low or high dose, single or two shots; about 5 received placebo; per-sample allocation not given. Day 63 after the first vaccine or placebo injection was the time point for sampling. The sample here was peripheral blood, taken in a trial of Ad26.COV2.S vaccine versus placebo. These receptors were collected from a person aged 18 to 59 who received the Ad26.COV2.S COVID-19 vaccine or a placebo.

The chain joins TRBV2 to TRBJ1-2; unclear D gene. Per the germline V gene, CDR1 is SNHLY and CDR2 is FYNNEI. The CDR3 extends over 12 amino acids. V lost 4 bases to trimming and J lost 4 bases, with 7 bases between them. The CDR3 loop reads CASSGPSYGYTF. CDR3 in DNA: TGTGCCAGCAGTGGGCCAAGCTATGGCTACACCTTC.

This clone was observed a single time. The rearrangement links TRBV4-3 to TRBJ2-5, with D possibly matching TRBD2 (6 bases). Trimming removed 0 bases from V and 1 base from J, with 18 bases in between. Germline V lookup: CDR1 LGHNA, CDR2 YSLEER. The CDR3 is made up of 18 amino acids. The CDR3 loop is CASSQDPLISGVQETQYF. DNA for the CDR3: TGCGCCAGCAGCCAAGATCCCCTGATTAGCGGAGTCCAAGAGACCCAGTACTTC.

J is TRBJ2-7 and V is TRBV6-2 or TRBV6-3; unclear D gene. V lost 6 bases and J lost 2, with 14 bases in between. Germline V gene lookup returns CDR1 MNHEY and CDR2 SVGEGT. The CDR3 is 14 amino acids. Written as DNA, the CDR3 is TGTGCCAGCAGCAGTGGCGTGGTCGCCTACGAGCAGTACGTC. It codes for CASSSGVVAYEQYV.

V is TRBV6-5 and J is TRBJ1-5; D unresolved. Per the germline V gene, CDR1 is MNHEY and CDR2 is SVGAGI. CDR3 length equals 13 residues. V gave up 4 bases and J gave up 7 bases, with 11 bases separating them. In DNA, the CDR3 is TGTGCCAGCAGTTGGACGGGAGAGCAGCCCCAGCATTTT. Translating it yields CASSWTGEQPQHF.

This chain uses TRBV28 with TRBJ1-2, with D uncertain. CDR1 is MDHEN and CDR2 is SYDVKM in the germline V gene. The V and J ends lost 6 bases and 1 base respectively, with 3 bases between them. This CDR3 spans 11 amino acids. The CDR3 protein is CASSYNYGYTF. In DNA, the CDR3 is TGTGCCAGCAGCTATAACTATGGCTACACCTTC.

V gene TRBV19 combines with J gene TRBJ1-4, with 7 bases that match TRBD1. Germline assignment: CDR1 LNHDA and CDR2 SQIVND (reference sequence). The CDR3 sequence is 17 residues long. The trim removed 4 bases at V and 4 bases at J, leaving 12 bases unmatched. The CDR3 sequence: CASSTGQRRRVNEKLFF. DNA for the CDR3: TGTGCCAGTAGTACGGGACAGCGAAGGAGGGTTAATGAAAAACTGTTTTTT.

The chain has TRBV27 and TRBJ2-6, with TRBD1 matching over 7 bases. This CDR3 spans 19 amino acids. Germline CDR1 and CDR2: MNHEY and SMNVEV (reference sequence). The V gene end was trimmed by 3 bases and the J gene end by 2 bases; junction bases not matched to a gene: 13. The CDR3 DNA reads as TGTGCCAGCAGTTTTACCCAGGGACAGTGGGTTACTGGGGCCAACGTCCTGACTTTC. Its protein is CASSFTQGQWVTGANVLTF.

This sequence joins TRBV4-2 and TRBJ1-1; 10 bases line up with TRBD1. This CDR3 is 15 amino acids long. CDR1 is LGHNA, CDR2 YNFKEQ, per germline. The V gene end was trimmed by 4 bases and the J gene end by 0 bases; junction bases not matched to a gene: 2. The chain's CDR3 is CASSLGTGVNTEAFF. The CDR3 DNA is TGTGCCAGCAGCCTGGGGACAGGGGTGAACACTGAAGCTTTCTTT.

The gene calls are TRBV2 and TRBJ2-5; 9 bases agree with TRBD1. This CDR3 has 16 amino acids. Trimming at V came to 3 bases and at J to 3 bases, leaving 8 bases not matched to a gene. Germline CDR1 reads SNHLY; CDR2 reads FYNNEI. The CDR3 region has the DNA TGTGCCAGCAGTGACCCCCTAGACAGGGGGGAAGAGACCCAGTACTTC. Residues: CASSDPLDRGEETQYF.

Comment on this clone: This CDR3 is also generated by other DNA sequences in the sample. The V call is TRBV10-3, the J call TRBJ2-3; D ambiguous. This CDR3 is 11 amino acids long. CDR1 and CDR2 (germline): ENHRY, SYGVKD. Trimming cost V 2 bases and J 5 bases, with 2 bases left between them. The CDR3 sequence: CAISEGDTQYF. The CDR3 DNA reads TGTGCCATCAGTGAGGGAGATACGCAGTATTTT.

The chain combines TRBV7-9 with TRBJ2-1; D not certain. This CDR3 contains 15 residues. The V and J ends lost 0 bases and 12 bases respectively, with 18 bases between them. CDR1 and CDR2 from the germline V gene are SEHNR and FQNEAQ (reference sequence). The CDR3 protein is CASSLAVEKLWVQFF. The CDR3 nucleotides read TGTGCCAGCAGCTTAGCGGTCGAGAAGCTTTGGGTGCAGTTCTTC.

In its sample, this clone was seen once. The rearrangement joins TRBV18 to TRBJ2-7, with TRBD1 matching 7 bases. V was clipped by 4 bases and J by 0 bases; unmatched bases: 3. This CDR3 spans 14 amino acids. Germline assignment: CDR1 KGHSH and CDR2 LQKENI. The CDR3 protein is CASSRTGNSYEQYF. Written as DNA, the CDR3 is TGTGCCAGCTCACGGACAGGAAACTCCTACGAGCAGTACTTC.

The CDR3 DNA reads TGTGCCACCAGCAGTCTAGCGGGGGCGTACAATGAGCAGTTCTTC. This translates into CATSSLAGAYNEQFF. The chain couples TRBV15 to TRBJ2-1; TRBD2 matches at 10 bases. The CDR3 runs to 15 residues. The germline CDR1 and CDR2 sequences are LNHNV and YYDKDF (reference sequence). V lost 3 bases and J lost 4; bases outside the gene matches: 3. Filled out from reference TRBV15 and TRBJ2-1, the complete variable domain reads DAMVIQNPRYQVTQFGKPVTLSCSQTLNHNVMYWYQQKSSQAPKLLFHYYDKDFNNEADTPDNFQSRRPNTSFCFLDIRSPGLGDTAMYLCATSSLAGAYNEQFFGPGTRLTVL.